Presented here are 11 T cell receptor beta chains from one specimen sequenced in a study of blood T cells in healthy people across ages. The second PCR ran about 6 to 12 cycles with a sample-barcoded 5' primer and J-beta primers. TCRdb processed the 5' RACE reads anew with MiXCR; each CDR3 protein has one entry. This repertoire shows more than 1.4 million distinct CDR3 sequences, around two fifths found once; its top ten account for 6.5% to 10%. Input material: blood. These receptors were obtained from a young woman in good health.

On this clonotype itself: One end of the junction does not line up with germline, which may come from a read error. This sequence joins TRBV10-3 and TRBJ2-7, with TRBD1 matching 11 bases. Germline V gives CDR1 ENHRY, CDR2 SYGVKD. This CDR3 region has 15 residues. The CDR3 protein is CAIREDGTGGSQQYF. For the CDR3, the DNA is TGTGCCATCCGTGAGGACGGGACAGGGGGGTCCCAGCAGTACTTC.

The chain links TRBV6-6 to TRBJ2-6; D gene ambiguous. The CDR3 runs to 14 residues. Between the trimmed V and J ends, which lost 10 bases and 1 base, there was a span of 11 bases. Germline-derived CDR1 and CDR2 are MNHNY and SVGAGI (reference sequence). The CDR3 DNA reads as TGTGCCACCACGACCGTGTCTGGGGCCAACGTCCTGACTTTC. Protein: CATTTVSGANVLTF.

This clonotype turned up a few times. This rearrangement joins TRBV7-9 to TRBJ2-7; tentatively, D is TRBD2 (5 bases). This CDR3 contains 17 residues. Germline V gives CDR1 SEHNR, CDR2 FQNEAQ (reference sequence). Trimming left V 4 bases short and J 0 bases short, with 19 bases between. As DNA, the CDR3 is TGTGCCAGCAGCTCCCTGGTCGGGGTGGGAAGCTCCTACGAGCAGTACTTC. Translating it yields CASSSLVGVGSSYEQYF.

This clonotype showed up just a few times. The chain uses TRBV20-1 and TRBJ2-7, with no clear D. V was cut by 0 bases and J by 0 bases, with 6 bases left in between. This CDR3 is built from 13 residues. CDR1 DFQATT and CDR2 SNEGSKA come from the germline V gene (reference sequence). CDR3 DNA sequence: TGCAGTGCTAGAGAGGTAGACTCCTACGAGCAGTACTTC. Translating gives CSAREVDSYEQYF.

V is TRBV2 and J is TRBJ2-5; a possible D gene is TRBD1 (5 bases). Trimming took off 7 bases at V and 5 bases at J, with 17 bases between the two ends. Germline CDR1 reads SNHLY; CDR2 reads FYNNEI. This CDR3 region has 14 residues. CDR3 nucleotides: TGTGCCAGCATTTTAGCAGGGTGGAACGAGACCCAGTACTTC. It codes for CASILAGWNETQYF.

The chain uses TRBV20-1 and TRBJ2-5; 11 positions agree with TRBD2. The CDR3 is 14 amino acids. The germline V gene encodes CDR1 DFQATT and CDR2 SNEGSKA (reference sequence). V lost 3 bases and J lost 2; bases outside the gene matches: 2. CDR3 sequence (DNA): TGCAGTGCTAGCAGACTAGCGGGGCAAGAGACCCAGTACTTC. It codes for CSASRLAGQETQYF.

The chain links TRBV30 to TRBJ1-5; D ambiguous. The CDR3 contains 14 residues. Trimming took off 2 bases at V and 0 bases at J, with 8 bases between the two ends. The V gene's germline CDR1 is GTSNPN and CDR2 SVGIG (reference sequence). The CDR3 here is CAWSPRYSNQPQHF. The CDR3 coding sequence is TGTGCCTGGAGTCCGAGATATAGCAATCAGCCCCAGCATTTT.

This clonotype was seen a handful of times. The chain uses TRBV5-1 and TRBJ1-1, with D unclear. There are 15 residues in the CDR3. CDR1 and CDR2 (germline): SGHRS, YFSETQ. Trimming left V 5 bases short and J 5 bases short, with 19 bases between. In DNA, the CDR3 is TGCGCCAGCAGGTCCCGTTCCGGCCCTAGTACTGAAGCTTTCTTT. Residues: CASRSRSGPSTEAFF.

The chain has TRBV12-3 or TRBV12-4 and TRBJ2-5; tentatively, D is TRBD2 (7 bases). There are 14 residues in the CDR3. V was cut by 9 bases and J by 10 bases, with 24 bases left in between. Written as DNA, the CDR3 is TGTGCCAGTAGGGGGGATACATCGGGAGGTATCCAGTACTTC. Translated: CASRGDTSGGIQYF.

The rearrangement joins TRBV18 to TRBJ1-4; D remains unclear. The CDR3 is 13 amino acids. With 2 bases removed from V and 8 bases from J, the gap between germline ends came to 9 bases. Germline V CDR1 and CDR2: KGHSH, LQKENI. The DNA for the CDR3 is TGTGCCAGCTCACCAGGTCAGAGGGAAAAACTGTTTTTT. It translates to CASSPGQREKLFF.

About this clonotype: A much larger clone differs from this one at a single base, so this may be a read error. The chain is built from TRBV7-9 and TRBJ2-7; a possible D gene is TRBD2 (6 bases). Germline lookup yields CDR1 SEHNR and CDR2 FQNEAQ (reference sequence). CDR3 size: 12 residues. Trimming left V 1 base short and J 6 bases short, with 7 bases between. The CDR3 nucleotides read TGTGCCAGCAGCTTAGGGGACTTCGAGCAGTACTTC. Translation gives CASSLGDFEQYF. Looking up the rest from reference TRBV7-9 and TRBJ2-7 gives the full variable domain: DTGVSQNPRHKITKRGQNVTFRCDPISEHNRLYWYRQTLGQGPEFLTYFQNEAQLEKSRLLSDRFSAERPKGSFSTLEIQRTEQGDSAMYLCASSLGDFEQYFGPGTRLTVT.